Listed here are 16 T cell receptor beta chains from one sample, sequenced in a study of Graves' ophthalmopathy and Graves' hyperthyroidism. Amplification of the TCR beta CDR3 regions used RNA transcripts (as template). Second-round multiplex PCR came after first-round RT-PCR with HTBI primers. MiXCR, applied by TCRdb to the multiplex PCR reads, yields one record per CDR3 protein. The top ten clones hold 44% of a sample with 650,000 to 900,000 distinct CDR3 sequences, approximately 40% of them seen once. The sequenced sample consisted of peripheral blood. The receptors shown here come from an adult man with Graves' ophthalmopathy.

J is TRBJ1-1 and V is TRBV9; D is ambiguous. The CDR3 extends over 13 amino acids. Germline-derived CDR1 and CDR2 are SGDLS and YYNGEE. The V end was cut by 3 bases, the J end by 1 base, with 7 bases between. The CDR3 DNA is TGTGCCAGCAGCGGGAGCCCGAACACTGAAGCTTTCTTT. Encoded protein: CASSGSPNTEAFF.

The CDR3 loop is CASSYRRRSNEKLFF. CDR3 in DNA: TGTGCCAGCAGTTACAGGAGGAGGAGTAATGAAAAACTGTTTTTT. This rearrangement joins TRBV2 to TRBJ1-4, with a possible D match to TRBD1 (5 bases). Germline V CDR1 and CDR2: SNHLY, FYNNEI. The CDR3 extends over 15 amino acids. Trimming took 5 bases from V and 4 from J, leaving 14 bases between them.

This clonotype has ten or more counts. The genes are TRBV25-1 and TRBJ1-1; D is perhaps TRBD1 (6 bases). The CDR3 spans 15 residues. Germline values: CDR1 MGHDK, CDR2 SYGVNS. V was trimmed by 5 bases and J by 5 bases, leaving 18 bases between them. The CDR3 coding sequence is TGTGCCAGCAGTCCGAATGCCGGGGGGCTAACTGAAGCTTTCTTT. This codes for CASSPNAGGLTEAFF.

The chain joins TRBV9 to TRBJ1-5, with 9 bases aligning to TRBD1. V shed 6 bases, J shed 6 bases, and the junction held 34 bases outside the gene matches. The CDR3 has 23 residues. Germline values: CDR1 SGDLS, CDR2 YYNGEE. CDR3 bases: TGTGCCAGCATAAATGCCGGGACAGGGTACGACTACCGCAACACCTCACTGGGTCAGCCCCAGCATTTT. Its translation: CASINAGTGYDYRNTSLGQPQHF.

The chain uses TRBV19 and TRBJ2-5, with 9 bases fitting TRBD1. The germline V gene encodes CDR1 LNHDA and CDR2 SQIVND (reference sequence). V lost 5 bases, J lost 0 bases, and 4 bases stayed unmatched. The CDR3 consists of 15 residues. CDR3 DNA: TGTGCCAGTAGTTGGACAGGGGATTACCAAGAGACCCAGTACTTC. Translating it yields CASSWTGDYQETQYF. Combining the CDR3 with reference TRBV19 and TRBJ2-5 gives the whole variable domain DGGITQSPKYLFRKEGQNVTLSCEQNLNHDAMYWYRQDPGQGLRLIYYSQIVNDFQKGDIAEGYSVSREKKESFPLTVTSAQKNPTAFYLCASSWTGDYQETQYFGPGTRLLVL.

The chain uses TRBV5-6 and TRBJ2-7; D remains unclear. V dropped 1 base and J dropped 3 bases, with 11 bases sitting between them. In germline, CDR1 is SGHDT, CDR2 YYEEEE. This CDR3 spans 14 amino acids. CDR3 sequence: CASSLCGDDYEQYF. The CDR3 nucleotides read TGTGCCAGCAGCTTGTGTGGCGACGACTACGAGCAGTACTTC. Looking up the rest from reference TRBV5-6 and TRBJ2-7 gives the full variable domain: DAGVTQSPTHLIKTRGQQVTLRCSPKSGHDTVSWYQQALGQGPQFIFQYYEEEERQRGNFPDRFSGHQFPNYSSELNVNALLLGDSALYLCASSLCGDDYEQYFGPGTRLTVT.

The count of this clonotype is one. Without the conserved terminal phenylalanine or tryptophan, this CDR3 likely stems from a read error. The chain combines TRBV12-3 or TRBV12-4 with TRBJ1-1; TRBD1 matches at 8 bases. The CDR3 spans 14 residues. The V and J ends lost 3 bases and 5 bases, in that order; junction bases with no gene match: 5. The CDR3 DNA is TGTGCCAGCAGTTTTGTACAGGGGGGTACTGAAGCTTTCTCT. Residues: CASSFVQGGTEAFS.

Turning to this clonotype: Possible read error: a much larger clone is one base away. V and J are TRBV24-1 and TRBJ1-5, with TRBD1 identical over 10 bases. CDR3 length: 16 amino acids. Trimming at V came to 4 bases and at J to 6 bases, leaving 8 bases not matched to a gene. CDR1 and CDR2 (germline): KGHDR, SFDVKD. CDR3 in DNA: TGTGCCACCAGTGACCCAGGGACAGGGGCTCGTCAGCCCCAGCATTTT. It encodes CATSDPGTGARQPQHF.

The chain couples TRBV20-1 to TRBJ1-5, with D unclear. V lost 0 bases and J 0 bases, leaving 6 bases between the germline ends. The CDR3 totals 14 residues. The germline CDR1 and CDR2 sequences are DFQATT and SNEGSKA (reference sequence). The CDR3 loop reads CSAREGISNQPQHF. The CDR3 coding sequence is TGCAGTGCTAGAGAAGGGATTAGCAATCAGCCCCAGCATTTT.

V usage is TRBV28 and J usage is TRBJ2-5; 9 bases map to TRBD1. V was clipped by 6 bases and J by 5 bases; unmatched bases: 10. Per the germline V gene, CDR1 is MDHEN and CDR2 is SYDVKM. The length of the CDR3 is 15 residues. CDR3 DNA sequence: TGTGCCAGCAGCCCGGGACAGGGAACGGAGGAGACCCAGTACTTC. It yields the protein CASSPGQGTEETQYF.

This clonotype appeared a few times. The chain carries TRBV7-8 and TRBJ2-7; TRBD1 might be the D (6 bases). V was cut by 0 bases and J by 1 base, with 10 bases left in between. Looked up from germline, CDR1 is SGHVS and CDR2 is FQNEAQ. This CDR3 contains 15 residues. CDR3 nucleotides: TGTGCCAGCAGCTTAGCCCCGGGACATTCCTACGAGCAGTACTTC. Its protein is CASSLAPGHSYEQYF. Based on the CDR3 plus reference TRBV7-8 and TRBJ2-7, the full variable domain is GAGVSQSPRYKVAKRGQDVALRCDPISGHVSLFWYQQALGQGPEFLTYFQNEAQLDKSGLPSDRFFAERPEGSVSTLKIQRTQQEDSAVYLCASSLAPGHSYEQYFGPGTRLTVT.

A note on this clonotype: This could be a read error, since a much larger clone is one nucleotide away. The genes are TRBV24-1 and TRBJ1-5; no firm D call. The CDR3 runs 15 residues. Germline V lookup: CDR1 KGHDR, CDR2 SFDVKD. The CDR3 loop reads CASSLPDFGNQSQHF. In nucleotides, the CDR3 is TGTGCCAGCAGTTTACCCGACTTTGGCAATCAGTCCCAGCATTTT.

As for this clonotype: Germline and junction disagree at one end, which may indicate a read error. The J gene is TRBJ2-2, the V gene TRBV25-1; D may correspond to TRBD1 or TRBD2 (5 bases each). Germline-derived CDR1 and CDR2 are MGHDK and SYGVNS. This CDR3 contains 17 residues. CDR3 bases: TGTGCCACCTCGTGGAAGGGGTCGTCCAACACCAACGGGGAACTGTTTTTT. Residues: CATSWKGSSNTNGELFF.

This clonotype appeared once. Being one base from a much bigger clone, this may be a read error. This chain joins TRBV11-1 and TRBJ1-2, with 7 bases fitting TRBD1. Looked up from germline, CDR1 is SGHAT and CDR2 is FQDESV (reference sequence). Losses at the gene ends were 6 bases for V and 7 bases for J; bases not matched to a gene: 11. The CDR3 spans 14 residues. The CDR3: CASRPTGAGGGYTF. CDR3 in DNA: TGTGCCAGCAGGCCTACAGGGGCAGGAGGTGGCTACACCTTC.

Turning to this clonotype: One end of the junction fails to match germline, which may point to a read error. The CDR3: CASSSGANVLAF. The CDR3 nucleotides read TGTGCCAGCAGCTCAGGGGCCAACGTCCTGGCTTTC. The genes are TRBV10-3 and TRBJ2-6; D may be TRBD1 (6 bases). This CDR3 region has 12 residues. Looked up from germline, CDR1 is ENHRY and CDR2 is SYGVKD.

The table lists this clonotype with many counts. The V gene is TRBV7-9, the J gene TRBJ1-3; 7 bases align to TRBD1. V trimming: 3 bases; J trimming: 0 bases; junction bases outside the gene matches: 5. The CDR3 is made up of 16 amino acids. CDR1 and CDR2 (germline): SEHNR, FQNEAQ (reference sequence). The CDR3 nucleotides read TGTGCCAGCAGCTTTACAGGGGAAAACTCTGGAAACACCATATATTTT. Protein sequence: CASSFTGENSGNTIYF.